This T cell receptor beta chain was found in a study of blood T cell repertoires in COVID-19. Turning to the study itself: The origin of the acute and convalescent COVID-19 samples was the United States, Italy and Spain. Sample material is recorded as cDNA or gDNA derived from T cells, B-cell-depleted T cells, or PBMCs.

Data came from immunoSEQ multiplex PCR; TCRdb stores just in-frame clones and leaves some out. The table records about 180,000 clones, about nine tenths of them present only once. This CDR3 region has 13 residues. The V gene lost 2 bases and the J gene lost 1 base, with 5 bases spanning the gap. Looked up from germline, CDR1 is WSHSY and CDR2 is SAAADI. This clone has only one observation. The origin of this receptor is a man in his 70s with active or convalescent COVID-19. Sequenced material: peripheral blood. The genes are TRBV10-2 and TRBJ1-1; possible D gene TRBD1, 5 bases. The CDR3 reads CASSETGNTEAFF. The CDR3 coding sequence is TGCGCCAGCAGTGAGACAGGGAACACTGAAGCTTTCTTT.